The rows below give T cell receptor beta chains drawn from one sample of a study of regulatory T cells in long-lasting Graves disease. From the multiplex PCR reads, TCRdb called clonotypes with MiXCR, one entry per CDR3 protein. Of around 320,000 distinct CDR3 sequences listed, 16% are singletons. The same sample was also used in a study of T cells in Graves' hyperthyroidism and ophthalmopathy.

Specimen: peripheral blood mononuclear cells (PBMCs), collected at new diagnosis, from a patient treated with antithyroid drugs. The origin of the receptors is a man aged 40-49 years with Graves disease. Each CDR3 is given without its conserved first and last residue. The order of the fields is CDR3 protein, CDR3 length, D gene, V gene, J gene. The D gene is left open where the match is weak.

CDR3: ASSVAGQLFGYT
length: 12
D: TRBD1
V: TRBV9
J: TRBJ1-2

CDR3: ASSSSGSSYEQY
length: 12
D: TRBD2
V: TRBV5-1
J: TRBJ2-7

CDR3: ASSQTRRMVNTEAF
length: 14
D: NA
V: TRBV3-1
J: TRBJ1-1

CDR3: ASSPQPGTDTQY
length: 12
D: NA
V: TRBV9
J: TRBJ2-3

CDR3: ASSLSGGLAYEQY
length: 13
D: TRBD2
V: TRBV27
J: TRBJ2-7

CDR3: ASSLLNPHEQY
length: 11
D: NA
V: TRBV28
J: TRBJ2-7

CDR3: ASSSMVQGDTGELF
length: 14
D: NA
V: TRBV5-1
J: TRBJ2-2

CDR3: ASSVGSGSGNTIY
length: 13
D: NA
V: TRBV9
J: TRBJ1-3

CDR3: ASSSASRRDTGELF
length: 14
D: NA
V: TRBV7-9
J: TRBJ2-2

CDR3: ASSWWGRDRSGELF
length: 14
D: NA
V: TRBV6-1
J: TRBJ2-2

CDR3: SARERPSDGYT
length: 11
D: NA
V: TRBV20-1
J: TRBJ1-2

CDR3: SATRQEYEKLF
length: 11
D: NA
V: TRBV20-1
J: TRBJ1-4

CDR3: ASKQQGGQEKLF
length: 12
D: NA
V: TRBV2
J: TRBJ1-4

CDR3: ASRPGPSSYNEQF
length: 13
D: NA
V: TRBV19
J: TRBJ2-1

CDR3: ASSLGDRRGYDTQY
length: 14
D: TRBD1
V: TRBV5-6
J: TRBJ2-3

CDR3: ASSLSRYGYEQY
length: 12
D: NA
V: TRBV5-4
J: TRBJ2-7

CDR3: AISVGSMNTEAF
length: 12
D: NA
V: TRBV10-3
J: TRBJ1-1

CDR3: ASSLKKPGLRRYEQY
length: 15
D: NA
V: TRBV11-2
J: TRBJ2-7

CDR3: ASSLDRGELF
length: 10
D: TRBD1
V: TRBV7-9
J: TRBJ2-2

CDR3: ASSQGGQGVDSNQPQH
length: 16
D: TRBD1
V: TRBV3-1
J: TRBJ1-5

CDR3: ASSTGGPFTDTQY
length: 13
D: NA
V: TRBV14
J: TRBJ2-3

CDR3: SAREYDSDLLGYGYT
length: 15
D: NA
V: TRBV20-1
J: TRBJ1-2

CDR3: ASRQLAGGLGDTQY
length: 14
D: TRBD2
V: TRBV5-1
J: TRBJ2-3

CDR3: ASSLGDPTGKKNIQY
length: 15
D: NA
V: TRBV5-5
J: TRBJ2-4

CDR3: ATSDQRGQWGPNEQF
length: 15
D: NA
V: TRBV24-1
J: TRBJ2-1

CDR3: ASSSPGAVYEQY
length: 12
D: NA
V: TRBV7-9
J: TRBJ2-7

CDR3: ASSGNRDRGGFSEKLF
length: 16
D: TRBD1
V: TRBV4-1
J: TRBJ1-4

CDR3: ASRTSFRDSNSPLH
length: 14
D: TRBD1
V: TRBV6-8
J: TRBJ1-6

CDR3: ASSLVRGYSWNEQF
length: 14
D: NA
V: TRBV11-3
J: TRBJ2-1

CDR3: ASSSTGNIQY
length: 10
D: NA
V: TRBV7-9
J: TRBJ2-4

CDR3: ASSRDRTYNEQF
length: 12
D: NA
V: TRBV4-1
J: TRBJ2-1

CDR3: SASSGREKLF
length: 10
D: NA
V: TRBV20-1
J: TRBJ1-4

CDR3: ASSLRGSETEAF
length: 12
D: NA
V: TRBV3-1
J: TRBJ1-1